Listed below are T cell receptor beta chains from one sample, sequenced in a study of T cell responses to AZD1222 COVID-19 vaccine. Profiled with immunoSEQ multiplex PCR; TCRdb holds only in-frame clones, not every one. The table records 150,000 or so clones, 88% of them present only once. This specimen consisted of peripheral blood, obtained on day 0 of AZD1222 vaccination. These receptors were obtained from an adult in good health. Each CDR3 is given with its conserved first and last residue. The order of the fields is clone size, D gene, J gene, V gene, CDR3 protein, CDR3 DNA. D genes are given only for firm matches. Part of the rows lack a size; the others show once, few, many or a class for expanded clones.

>NA|NA|TRBJ1-2|TRBV6-5
CASSSTTGYGYTF
TGTGCCAGCAGTTCCACGACGGGGTATGGCTACACCTTC
>once|NA|TRBJ1-1|TRBV5-4
CASSLEVMNTEAFF
TGTGCCAGCAGCCTCGAAGTCATGAACACTGAAGCTTTCTTT
>NA|NA|TRBJ2-7|TRBV28
CASSFRREQYF
TGTGCCAGCAGCTTTAGACGCGAGCAGTACTTC
>NA|TRBD1|TRBJ1-6|TRBV4-2
CASSQETGRNSPLHF
TGTGCCAGCAGCCAAGAGACAGGGAGGAATTCACCCCTCCACTTT
>NA|NA|TRBJ2-5|TRBV5-6
CASSWGTGQLPRETQYF
TGTGCCAGCAGCTGGGGAACAGGACAGCTACCAAGAGAGACCCAGTACTTC
>once|NA|TRBJ1-5|TRBV6-5
CASSQLAGDQPQHF
TGTGCCAGCAGCCAATTGGCCGGGGATCAGCCCCAGCATTTT
>NA|TRBD2|TRBJ2-1|TRBV20-1
CSASSGGEQFF
TGCAGTGCTAGCAGCGGGGGTGAGCAGTTCTTC
>NA|TRBD2|TRBJ2-2|TRBV5-1
CASSLARGGPTGELFF
TGCGCCAGCAGCTTGGCTCGCGGGGGTCCCACCGGGGAGCTGTTTTTT
>NA|TRBD1|TRBJ2-7|TRBV28
CASRVGQAYEQYF
TGTGCCAGCAGGGTAGGACAGGCCTACGAGCAGTACTTC
>NA|TRBD2|TRBJ2-5|TRBV2
CASTGSGGAWETQYF
TGTGCCAGCACTGGTAGCGGGGGGGCCTGGGAGACCCAGTACTTC
>NA|NA|TRBJ1-1|TRBV6-5
CASSYGGDTEAFF
TGTGCCAGCAGTTACGGGGGGGACACTGAAGCTTTCTTT
>NA|NA|TRBJ1-2|TRBV29-1
CSVAGTASGGYTF
TGCAGCGTGGCAGGGACGGCTAGCGGAGGCTACACCTTC